The source of this TCR beta chain is a study of blood T cell repertoires in COVID-19. The table came from immunoSEQ multiplex PCR; TCRdb's copy has only in-frame clones and leaves some out. The data show 150,000 or so clones, just under 90% seen once. V dropped 0 bases and J dropped 9; count of bases not matched to a gene: 2. Germline V CDR1 and CDR2: SGDLS, YYNGEE. The CDR3 totals 15 residues. Sequencing was carried out using peripheral blood. This TCR came from a woman in her sixties or seventies with COVID-19, enrolled during active disease. The rearrangement joins TRBV9 to TRBJ2-5; the match to TRBD2 covers 16 bases. CDR3 amino acids: CASSVEGLAGGAQYF. In nucleotides, the CDR3 is TGTGCCAGCAGCGTAGAGGGACTAGCGGGGGGGGCCCAGTACTTC.